A selection of T cell receptor beta chains follows, all from one sample in a study of T and B cells in COVID-19 patients. MiXCR, run by TCRdb on the multiplex PCR reads, gives a single entry per CDR3 protein. The table records over 7,000 distinct CDR3 sequences, 20% to 30% of them present only once. The sample taken for sequencing was blood. All receptors derive from a human donor who had recovered from COVID-19. Each CDR3 is given without its conserved first and last residue.

CDR3 length: 16; V gene: TRBV2; CDR3 protein: ASSDPAGGPDWTDTQY
CDR3 length: 13; V gene: TRBV6-2/TRBV6-3; CDR3 protein: ASSYGSGGNQPQY
CDR3 length: 13; V gene: TRBV20-1; CDR3 protein: SPIGTSGGGDTQY
CDR3 length: 11; V gene: TRBV10-3; CDR3 protein: AINGQRNTEAF
CDR3 length: 12; V gene: TRBV6-4; CDR3 protein: ASSEFGGTGELF
CDR3 length: 11; V gene: TRBV24-1; CDR3 protein: ATAPGRTDTQY
CDR3 length: 13; V gene: TRBV19; CDR3 protein: ASSIATGVTGELF
CDR3 length: 11; V gene: TRBV10-3; CDR3 protein: AISAGGRNEQF
CDR3 length: 14; V gene: TRBV27; CDR3 protein: ASRRDRTGPSGEQY
CDR3 length: 8; V gene: TRBV27; CDR3 protein: ASRTGELF
CDR3 length: 11; V gene: TRBV4-3; CDR3 protein: ASRQNRVTEAF
CDR3 length: 13; V gene: TRBV5-8; CDR3 protein: ASSVGTGGRYEQY
CDR3 length: 14; V gene: TRBV5-4; CDR3 protein: ASSLASLISSYGYT
CDR3 length: 11; V gene: TRBV13; CDR3 protein: ASSFQENTEAF
CDR3 length: 10; V gene: TRBV30; CDR3 protein: AWSVEVYEQY
CDR3 length: 17; V gene: TRBV11-2; CDR3 protein: ASSLESGRLSLPTDTQY
CDR3 length: 12; V gene: TRBV4-3; CDR3 protein: ASSQDRGARGYT
CDR3 length: 13; V gene: TRBV18; CDR3 protein: ASSLAQPNGKPQH
CDR3 length: 15; V gene: TRBV7-4; CDR3 protein: ASRPGTEYILTYGYT
CDR3 length: 12; V gene: TRBV11-2; CDR3 protein: ASSLMTDTYEQY
CDR3 length: 10; V gene: TRBV27; CDR3 protein: ASSFGYNEQF
CDR3 length: 15; V gene: TRBV2; CDR3 protein: ASRTSGSPRGTGELF
CDR3 length: 12; V gene: TRBV19; CDR3 protein: ASSSASSYNEQF
CDR3 length: 13; V gene: TRBV5-1; CDR3 protein: ASSLVAGAHYGYT
CDR3 length: 13; V gene: TRBV19; CDR3 protein: ASSIGAGSTYEQY
CDR3 length: 12; V gene: TRBV7-6; CDR3 protein: ASSSPGTSGELF
CDR3 length: 10; V gene: TRBV18; CDR3 protein: ASSHNTDTQY
CDR3 length: 14; V gene: TRBV23-1; CDR3 protein: ASSRPLQGDSYEQY
CDR3 length: 13; V gene: TRBV7-9; CDR3 protein: ASTWDQRDPYEQY
CDR3 length: 13; V gene: TRBV18; CDR3 protein: ASSPPSAGYNEQF
CDR3 length: 12; V gene: TRBV28; CDR3 protein: ASSPGGSYNEQF
CDR3 length: 13; V gene: TRBV18; CDR3 protein: ASSIQAATNEKLF
CDR3 length: 14; V gene: TRBV10-3; CDR3 protein: AISGTSGRTTYEQY
CDR3 length: 17; V gene: TRBV20-1; CDR3 protein: SARPVPGTGRVDDYGYT
CDR3 length: 15; V gene: TRBV6-2/TRBV6-3; CDR3 protein: ASSPLRRTSGNNEQF
CDR3 length: 14; V gene: TRBV2; CDR3 protein: ASNPRGGLSTDTQY
CDR3 length: 9; V gene: TRBV20-1; CDR3 protein: SAPDSPGAF
CDR3 length: 13; V gene: TRBV6-5; CDR3 protein: ASSEATGGSYEQY
CDR3 length: 13; V gene: TRBV29-1; CDR3 protein: SVGTGVVGANVLT
CDR3 length: 12; V gene: TRBV11-2; CDR3 protein: ASSFIPSGNTIY
CDR3 length: 12; V gene: TRBV4-3; CDR3 protein: ASSQDLGNQPQH
CDR3 length: 14; V gene: TRBV18; CDR3 protein: ASSSAGKPITGELF
CDR3 length: 11; V gene: TRBV6-5; CDR3 protein: ASSRRLAGEQY
CDR3 length: 13; V gene: TRBV19; CDR3 protein: ASRDLAGVGNEQF
CDR3 length: 12; V gene: TRBV6-5; CDR3 protein: ASSYSWGNQPQH
CDR3 length: 14; V gene: TRBV4-1; CDR3 protein: ASSQGGLAGDYEQY
CDR3 length: 15; V gene: TRBV10-3; CDR3 protein: AISESRVAGRNSPLH
CDR3 length: 13; V gene: TRBV7-2; CDR3 protein: ASSLEFWVDSIQY
CDR3 length: 13; V gene: TRBV28; CDR3 protein: ASTPRRQGYTEAF
CDR3 length: 14; V gene: TRBV18; CDR3 protein: ASSPLVSAENTEAF
CDR3 length: 12; V gene: TRBV27; CDR3 protein: ASSLNAGAYEQY
CDR3 length: 15; V gene: TRBV24-1; CDR3 protein: ATSDPRGTDGNQPQH
CDR3 length: 13; V gene: TRBV7-7; CDR3 protein: ASSEGLASQETQY
CDR3 length: 14; V gene: TRBV4-3; CDR3 protein: ASSQAGRSSYNEQF
CDR3 length: 11; V gene: TRBV6-2/TRBV6-3; CDR3 protein: ASSPYPGLAAF
CDR3 length: 9; V gene: TRBV27; CDR3 protein: ASSGGETQY
CDR3 length: 11; V gene: TRBV29-1; CDR3 protein: SVTGTSHYEQY
CDR3 length: 15; V gene: TRBV5-6; CDR3 protein: ASSGDSTRFSYNEQF
CDR3 length: 12; V gene: TRBV5-4; CDR3 protein: ASSYRDRENEQF
CDR3 length: 14; V gene: TRBV19; CDR3 protein: ASSTGLAGGPDTQY